Presented here are 29 T cell receptor beta chains from one specimen sequenced in a study of spatial heterogeneity in lung cancer. From the 5' RACE reads, TCRdb called clonotypes with MiXCR, one entry per CDR3 protein. This table has 20,000 to 25,000 distinct CDR3 sequences, just over 4.5% appearing once. Time point given: sample taken at primary tumor resection. Whole RNA from tumor, nontumor lung or frozen PBMC was sequenced unsorted. Material: PBMCs, obtained at surgery. The receptors here all came from a male donor with early-stage non-small cell lung cancer.

This clonotype was detected only a few times. V usage is TRBV20-1 and J usage is TRBJ2-1; possibly TRBD2 for D (6 bases). The CDR3 length is 14 residues. V lost 5 bases, J lost 9 bases, and 20 bases lay in between. Germline values: CDR1 DFQATT, CDR2 SNEGSKA (reference sequence). The CDR3 sequence is CSAGGLGRSSEQFF. CDR3 DNA sequence: TGCAGTGCTGGGGGGTTGGGGAGGTCTAGTGAGCAGTTCTTC.

In its sample, this clonotype was seen many times. The rearrangement links TRBV7-8 to TRBJ2-2; possibly TRBD1 for D (5 bases). CDR1 is SGHVS and CDR2 is FQNEAQ in the germline V gene. Trimming left V 5 bases short and J 6 bases short, with 16 bases between. The CDR3 runs 15 residues. The CDR3 nucleotides are TGTGCCAGCAGCCCGTGGGGCATGGGGCCCGGGGAGCTGTTTTTT. Translation gives CASSPWGMGPGELFF.

This clonotype was counted only a few times. The chain couples TRBV7-3 to TRBJ2-1, with 12 nucleotides matching TRBD2. The CDR3 has 18 residues. The V segment lost 2 bases and the J segment 5 bases; nucleotides outside the gene matches: 10. Germline CDR1 SGHTA, CDR2 FQGTGA. CDR3 in DNA: TGTGCCAGCAGCTTAGGAGAGTTAGGACTAGCGGGAAACAATGAGCAGTTCTTC. This codes for CASSLGELGLAGNNEQFF.

This clonotype was seen repeatedly, ten times or more. CDR3 bases: TGTGCCAGCAGCTTAGAGGGGACTAACACAGATACGCAGTATTTT. Translating gives CASSLEGTNTDTQYF. V is TRBV7-9 and J is TRBJ2-3; 7 bases line up with TRBD2. The length of the CDR3 is 15 residues. Germline CDR1 reads SEHNR; CDR2 reads FQNEAQ (reference sequence). The J segment lost 2 bases and the V segment lost 1 base, leaving 3 bases of the junction unmatched.

Comments on this clonotype: A read error may explain this, as a much larger clone is one base away. J is TRBJ2-7 and V is TRBV2; the match to TRBD2 covers 7 bases. The CDR3 runs 14 residues. Germline CDR1 SNHLY, CDR2 FYNNEI. The CDR3 spells CASTGGGGSYGQYF. CDR3 DNA sequence: TGTGCCAGCACCGGAGGCGGGGGATCCTACGGGCAGTACTTC. Full variable domain (remainder filled in from reference TRBV2 and TRBJ2-7): EPEVTQTPSHQVTQMGQEVILRCVPISNHLYFYWYRQILGQKVEFLVSFYNNEISEKSEIFDDQFSVERPDGSNFTLKIRSTKLEDSAMYFCASTGGGGSYGQYFGPGTRLTVT.

The sample holds many counts of this clonotype. The V call is TRBV11-2, the J call TRBJ2-1; D not certain. Germline CDR1 is SGHAT and CDR2 is FQNNGV. Trimming took 4 bases from V and 7 from J, leaving 8 bases between them. The CDR3 extends over 12 amino acids. The CDR3 protein is CASSSTLNEQFF. The CDR3 DNA reads TGTGCCAGCAGCTCTACTTTAAATGAGCAGTTCTTC.

In its sample, this clonotype was seen many times. The gene calls are TRBV9 and TRBJ2-7, with 11 bases aligning to TRBD2. Germline V CDR1 and CDR2: SGDLS, YYNGEE. The CDR3 has 15 amino acids. The V gene end was trimmed by 3 bases and the J gene end by 4 bases; junction bases not matched to a gene: 6. CDR3 in DNA: TGTGCCAGCAGCGGCGGGACTAGCGGCCCGTACGAGCAGTACTTC. This encodes CASSGGTSGPYEQYF.

There are many counts of this clonotype. J is TRBJ1-2 and V is TRBV25-1, with D unresolved. The CDR3 is 13 residues long. Germline V lookup: CDR1 MGHDK, CDR2 SYGVNS. V was cut by 1 base and J by 6 bases, with 9 bases left in between. CDR3 nucleotides: TGTGCCAGCAGTGAATTGATAGGAGATGGCTACACCTTC. It codes for CASSELIGDGYTF.

This clonotype came up many times. The J gene is TRBJ1-2, the V gene TRBV24-1, with TRBD1 matching 7 bases. V dropped 5 bases and J dropped 4; count of bases not matched to a gene: 6. The CDR3 contains 14 residues. In germline, CDR1 is KGHDR, CDR2 SFDVKD. The CDR3 sequence is CATSARQGTYGYTF. The CDR3 coding sequence is TGTGCCACCAGTGCAAGACAGGGTACCTATGGCTACACCTTC.

In its sample, this clonotype was seen many times. The chain has TRBV6-2 or TRBV6-3 and TRBJ2-2; D gene unclear. Germline values: CDR1 MNHEY, CDR2 SVGEGT. The CDR3 loop spans 13 amino acids. The V and J ends lost 7 bases and 7 bases respectively, with 13 bases between them. CDR3 sequence (DNA): TGTGCCAGCAATAGACTCGGCATCGGGGAGCTGTTTTTT. This encodes CASNRLGIGELFF.

The sample holds many counts of this clonotype. The chain uses TRBV9 and TRBJ2-1; D call uncertain. The CDR3 is 16 residues long. V lost 0 bases and J 2 bases, leaving 12 bases between the germline ends. The germline gives CDR1 SGDLS, CDR2 YYNGEE. CDR3 in amino acids: CASSVAMSAPYNEQFF. In DNA, the CDR3 is TGTGCCAGCAGCGTAGCTATGAGCGCCCCCTACAATGAGCAGTTCTTC. The full variable domain, its missing parts supplied by reference TRBV9 and TRBJ2-1, is DSGVTQTPKHLITATGQRVTLRCSPRSGDLSVYWYQQSLDQGLQFLIQYYNGEERAKGNILERFSAQQFPDLHSELNLSSLELGDSALYFCASSVAMSAPYNEQFFGPGTRLTVL.

Only a few counts were recorded for this clonotype. The chain has TRBV12-5 and TRBJ2-1, with TRBD2 identical over 12 bases. V lost 2 bases and J lost 3; bases outside the gene matches: 2. Germline CDR1 and CDR2: LGHNT and FRNRAP. The CDR3 has 16 residues. In DNA form, the CDR3 reads TGTGCTAGTGGTTTGACTAGCGGGGGGCTCTACAATGAGCAGTTCTTC. Translating it yields CASGLTSGGLYNEQFF. Looking up the rest from reference TRBV12-5 and TRBJ2-1 gives the full variable domain: DARVTQTPRHKVTEMGQEVTMRCQPILGHNTVFWYRQTMMQGLELLAYFRNRAPLDDSGMPKDRFSAEMPDATLATLKIQPSEPRDSAVYFCASGLTSGGLYNEQFFGPGTRLTVL.

V and J are TRBV20-1 and TRBJ1-2; D is ambiguous. CDR1 and CDR2 from the germline V gene are DFQATT and SNEGSKA (reference sequence). Trimming pared 1 base from V and 5 bases from J, leaving 14 bases between. The CDR3 sequence is 14 residues long. CDR3 coding DNA: TGCAGTGCTAGAGTCCCTGTTCTATCTTATGGCTACACCTTC. Amino acid sequence: CSARVPVLSYGYTF.

J is TRBJ2-3 and V is TRBV4-2; no firm D call. Germline values: CDR1 LGHNA, CDR2 YNFKEQ. The ends were cut back, 0 bases at V and 1 base at J, with 23 bases in the middle. This CDR3 has 20 amino acids. The CDR3 loop reads CASSQEWLSDGVEGTDTQYF. The CDR3 DNA reads TGTGCCAGCAGCCAAGAGTGGCTTTCGGATGGGGTCGAAGGCACAGATACGCAGTATTTT.

This clonotype was seen only a few times. The J gene is TRBJ1-1, the V gene TRBV15; tentatively, D is TRBD1 (6 bases). Germline V gives CDR1 LNHNV, CDR2 YYDKDF (reference sequence). Trimming removed 0 bases at V and 1 base at J, with 9 bases between. This CDR3 has 15 residues. The CDR3 here is CATSRDRGSNTEAFF. DNA of the CDR3: TGTGCCACCAGCAGAGATAGGGGGTCGAACACTGAAGCTTTCTTT.

This clonotype was picked up many times. The rearrangement links TRBV24-1 to TRBJ2-2; TRBD1 might be the D (7 bases). The V end was cut by 4 bases, the J end by 5 bases, with 10 bases between. CDR1 and CDR2 from the germline V gene are KGHDR and SFDVKD. The CDR3 spans 14 residues. The CDR3 sequence is CATSEAGGTGELFF. In DNA, the CDR3 is TGTGCCACCAGTGAGGCAGGGGGGACCGGGGAGCTGTTTTTT.

V and J are TRBV5-1 and TRBJ1-2; 7 bases fit TRBD1. J was trimmed by 6 bases and V by 4 bases; bases with no gene match: 3. This CDR3 comprises 12 residues. CDR1 is SGHRS, CDR2 YFSETQ, per germline. CDR3 DNA sequence: TGCGCCAGCAGCGTCACAGGGGATGGCTACACCTTC. Its protein is CASSVTGDGYTF.

In this sample, this clonotype turned up many times. The rearrangement joins TRBV19 to TRBJ1-1; 9 bases align to TRBD1. The CDR3 has 13 amino acids. The trim removed 9 bases at V and 4 bases at J, leaving 6 bases unmatched. CDR1 is LNHDA, CDR2 SQIVND, per germline (reference sequence). The CDR3 loop reads CASRGQGRTEAFF. CDR3 in DNA: TGTGCCAGCCGTGGACAGGGGCGCACTGAAGCTTTCTTT.

In this sample, this clonotype turned up many times. The gene calls are TRBV4-2 and TRBJ1-1; no reliable D call. V lost 1 base to trimming and J lost 10 bases, with 4 bases between them. The CDR3 runs 10 residues. CDR1 is LGHNA, CDR2 YNFKEQ, per germline. The CDR3 spells CASSQGRAFF. The CDR3 DNA sequence: TGTGCCAGCAGCCAAGGGAGAGCTTTCTTT.

The genes are TRBV10-2 and TRBJ1-1; D ambiguous. Deletions cut 6 bases from V and 5 bases from J, with 10 bases between. The CDR3 is 12 amino acids. CDR1 WSHSY and CDR2 SAAADI come from the germline V gene. The chain's CDR3 is CASRGVRTEAFF. CDR3 nucleotide sequence: TGCGCCAGCAGGGGTGTTCGAACTGAAGCTTTCTTT.

This clonotype was found many times. The CDR3 is CASRSGSSYNEQFF. CDR3 in DNA: TGTGCCAGTCGGAGCGGGAGTTCCTACAATGAGCAGTTCTTC. The rearrangement links TRBV27 to TRBJ2-1; 8 bases fit TRBD2. The V gene's germline CDR1 is MNHEY and CDR2 SMNVEV (reference sequence). This CDR3 has 14 residues. After removal of 9 bases from V and 1 base from J, the junction contained 5 bases not matched to a gene.

The sample holds a few counts of this clonotype. The gene calls are TRBV19 and TRBJ1-2; D not certain. The ends were cut back, 5 bases at V and 2 bases at J, with 9 bases in the middle. The germline V gene encodes CDR1 LNHDA and CDR2 SQIVND (reference sequence). This CDR3 is built from 13 residues. The CDR3 DNA sequence: TGTGCCAGTAGTGTTGCGTTAAACTATGGCTACACCTTC. As protein: CASSVALNYGYTF.

Within the sample, this clonotype is medium-sized. The chain uses TRBV4-3 and TRBJ2-1; the match to TRBD2 covers 7 bases. The CDR3 loop spans 18 amino acids. Germline lookup yields CDR1 LGHNA and CDR2 YSLEER. The trim removed 4 bases at V and 5 bases at J, leaving 17 bases unmatched. CDR3 amino acids: CASSRSLDGTTFHNEQFF. The CDR3 coding sequence is TGCGCCAGCAGCCGCTCCTTGGACGGGACTACCTTCCACAATGAGCAGTTCTTC.

There are a few counts of this clonotype. The chain uses TRBV6-1 and TRBJ1-6, with unresolved D. CDR3 length equals 13 residues. Deletions cut 4 bases from V and 4 bases from J, with 5 bases between. Germline V CDR1 and CDR2: MNHNS, SASEGT. The CDR3 nucleotides are TGTGCCAGCAGTGGCCAATATAATTCACCCCTCCACTTT. It encodes CASSGQYNSPLHF.

This clonotype was found many times. This chain joins TRBV7-6 and TRBJ2-2; possible D gene TRBD2, 5 bases. Germline loops: CDR1 SGHVS, CDR2 FNYEAQ. V lost 6 bases and J lost 5, with 13 bases in between. CDR3 length: 14 amino acids. The CDR3 protein is CASRRGSRTGELFF. The CDR3 DNA reads as TGTGCCAGCAGACGAGGGAGTAGGACCGGGGAGCTGTTTTTT.

This clonotype was counted many times. The chain is built from TRBV4-2 and TRBJ2-5; 16 bases are shared with TRBD2. The germline V gene encodes CDR1 LGHNA and CDR2 YNFKEQ. The trim removed 2 bases at V and 1 base at J, leaving 16 bases unmatched. CDR3 length equals 22 residues. The chain's CDR3 is CASSQLTSPGTSGGEVQETQYF. In DNA form, the CDR3 reads TGTGCCAGCAGCCAACTGACTTCCCCCGGGACTAGCGGGGGGGAGGTCCAAGAGACCCAGTACTTC.

The rearrangement uses TRBV18 and TRBJ1-1; 7 nucleotides line up with TRBD1. The CDR3 runs to 16 residues. V shed 3 bases and J 2 bases; nucleotides not matched to a gene: 9. The germline gives CDR1 KGHSH, CDR2 LQKENI. DNA of the CDR3: TGTGCCAGCTCACCTAGGTTGGGGACAGCTAACACTGAAGCTTTCTTT. Translating gives CASSPRLGTANTEAFF.

In this sample, this clonotype turned up many times. The chain uses TRBV5-1 and TRBJ2-2, with unresolved D. Germline loops: CDR1 SGHRS, CDR2 YFSETQ. V was shortened by 0 bases and J by 1 base, with 4 bases between the two germline ends. This CDR3 has 14 residues. CDR3 nucleotide sequence: TGCGCCAGCAGCTTGGCCCAGAACACCGGGGAGCTGTTTTTT. Its translation: CASSLAQNTGELFF.

This clonotype was found many times. The chain has TRBV7-2 and TRBJ2-1; 7 nucleotides match TRBD2. J gave up 2 bases and V 5 bases, and 9 bases lay outside the gene matches. The CDR3 runs 16 residues. Germline CDR1 reads SGHTA; CDR2 reads FQGNSA. This CDR3 is CASSAVLAWTYNEQFF. The CDR3 DNA is TGTGCCAGCAGCGCTGTACTAGCGTGGACCTACAATGAGCAGTTCTTC.